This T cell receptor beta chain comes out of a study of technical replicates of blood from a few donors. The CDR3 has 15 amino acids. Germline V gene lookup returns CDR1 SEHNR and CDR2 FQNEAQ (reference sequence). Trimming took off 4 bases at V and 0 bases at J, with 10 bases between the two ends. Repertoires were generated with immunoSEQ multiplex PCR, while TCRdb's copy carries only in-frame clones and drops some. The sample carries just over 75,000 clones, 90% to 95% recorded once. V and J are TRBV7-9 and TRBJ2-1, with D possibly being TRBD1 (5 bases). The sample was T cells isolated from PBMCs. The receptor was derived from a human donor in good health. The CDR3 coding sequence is TGTGCCAGCAGCTCACAGGTCTACTCCTACAATGAGCAGTTCTTC. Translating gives CASSSQVYSYNEQFF.